Listed below are T cell receptor beta chains from one sample, sequenced in a study of T cells after yellow fever vaccination. MiXCR, applied by TCRdb to the 5' RACE reads, yields one record per CDR3 protein. The data show around 340,000 distinct CDR3 sequences, under 15% seen once. Here the sequenced sample was CD4+ T cells sorted from PBMCs, taken 15 days after the yellow fever booster vaccination. These receptors came from a man aged 18 to 29 who received the YFV17D yellow fever vaccine. CDR3s include the opening cysteine and the closing phenylalanine or tryptophan. D genes are given only for firm matches. Clone sizes are given selectively: once, few, many, or a class where the clone is expanded.

v_call: TRBV7-9
d_call: -
clone_size: many
j_call: TRBJ1-1
cdr3_nt: TGTGCCAGCAGCTTACGTCCAGGGTCGACTGAAGCTTTCTTT
cdr3_aa: CASSLRPGSTEAFF

v_call: TRBV5-1
d_call: -
clone_size: -
j_call: TRBJ2-1
cdr3_nt: TGCGCCAGCAGCTTGGGGGCGGGGCGAGGTGGTAGTGAGCAGTTCTTC
cdr3_aa: CASSLGAGRGGSEQFF

v_call: TRBV6-5
d_call: -
clone_size: many
j_call: TRBJ2-7
cdr3_nt: TGTGCCAGACCTTTTTGGGGTGGGGGCTACGAGCAGTACTTC
cdr3_aa: CARPFWGGGYEQYF

v_call: TRBV4-3
d_call: -
clone_size: -
j_call: TRBJ2-4
cdr3_nt: TGCGCCAGCAGCCCGGTAGGGGTTGCCAAAAACATTCAGTACTTC
cdr3_aa: CASSPVGVAKNIQYF

v_call: TRBV7-2
d_call: -
clone_size: once
j_call: TRBJ1-2
cdr3_nt: TGTGCCAGCAGCGCCTCGGGTAACTATGGCTACACCTTC
cdr3_aa: CASSASGNYGYTF

v_call: TRBV12-3/TRBV12-4
d_call: -
clone_size: few
j_call: TRBJ1-1
cdr3_nt: TGTGCCAGCAGTTTAAGGTCCAGGGGAGACACTGAAGCTTTCTTT
cdr3_aa: CASSLRSRGDTEAFF

v_call: TRBV7-3
d_call: -
clone_size: few
j_call: TRBJ2-7
cdr3_nt: TGTGCCAGCAGCCGAGGGGAAGGCGAGCAGTACTTC
cdr3_aa: CASSRGEGEQYF

v_call: TRBV6-6
d_call: -
clone_size: -
j_call: TRBJ1-5
cdr3_nt: TGTGCCAGCACTTTGGGGTTAGGGGATCAGCCCCAGCATTTT
cdr3_aa: CASTLGLGDQPQHF

v_call: TRBV5-1
d_call: TRBD2
clone_size: many
j_call: TRBJ2-2
cdr3_nt: TGCGCCAGCAGCCCCGGGACTAGCGGGGAGCTCGGGGAGCTGTTTTTT
cdr3_aa: CASSPGTSGELGELFF

v_call: TRBV27
d_call: TRBD2
clone_size: -
j_call: TRBJ2-1
cdr3_nt: TGTGCCAGCAGTTCGTTCGGGGGGGCTACGAATGAGCAGTTCTTC
cdr3_aa: CASSSFGGATNEQFF

v_call: TRBV21-1
d_call: -
clone_size: -
j_call: TRBJ2-4
cdr3_nt: TGTGCCAGCAGCAAAGTGCCAGGGCTAGCCAAAAACATTCAGTACTTC
cdr3_aa: CASSKVPGLAKNIQYF

v_call: TRBV12-3/TRBV12-4
d_call: -
clone_size: many
j_call: TRBJ2-3
cdr3_nt: TGTGCCAGCAGTTCCAACCCCCCAAGGGGAACAGATACGCAGTATTTT
cdr3_aa: CASSSNPPRGTDTQYF

v_call: TRBV29-1
d_call: -
clone_size: -
j_call: TRBJ1-5
cdr3_nt: TGCAGCGCAACCGACTCCAAGTATCAGCCCCAGCATTTT
cdr3_aa: CSATDSKYQPQHF

v_call: TRBV11-2
d_call: -
clone_size: many
j_call: TRBJ2-1
cdr3_nt: TGTGCCAGCAGCCTCCGGCGGGACGCCTCCTACAATGAGCAGTTCTTC
cdr3_aa: CASSLRRDASYNEQFF

v_call: TRBV15
d_call: -
clone_size: -
j_call: TRBJ2-2
cdr3_nt: TGTGCCACCAGCAGAGCGGCGCCGAACACCGGGGAGCTGTTTTTT
cdr3_aa: CATSRAAPNTGELFF

v_call: TRBV10-3
d_call: -
clone_size: many
j_call: TRBJ2-1
cdr3_nt: TGTGCCATCAGTGAGTCGTCCGGGACCGCGTCAGATGAGCAGTTCTTC
cdr3_aa: CAISESSGTASDEQFF

v_call: TRBV2
d_call: -
clone_size: -
j_call: TRBJ1-6
cdr3_nt: TGTGCCAGCAGCCTGGGGGCGGGGAATTCACCCCTCCACTTT
cdr3_aa: CASSLGAGNSPLHF

v_call: TRBV5-4
d_call: -
clone_size: -
j_call: TRBJ1-2
cdr3_nt: TGTGCCAGCAGCACCCCGGGCGACCCCCTGGGGTATGGCTACACCTTC
cdr3_aa: CASSTPGDPLGYGYTF

v_call: TRBV5-1
d_call: TRBD2
clone_size: -
j_call: TRBJ2-4
cdr3_nt: TGCGCCAGCAGCCCCGGCGGGAGTGCCGAAAACATTCAGTACTTC
cdr3_aa: CASSPGGSAENIQYF

v_call: TRBV7-2
d_call: -
clone_size: few
j_call: TRBJ1-1
cdr3_nt: TGTGCCAGCAGCTATCACCTGGCGAACACTGAAGCTTTCTTT
cdr3_aa: CASSYHLANTEAFF

v_call: TRBV15
d_call: TRBD1
clone_size: few
j_call: TRBJ2-3
cdr3_nt: TGTGCCACCAGCCCCCGGGACAGGGGAACAGATACGCAGTATTTT
cdr3_aa: CATSPRDRGTDTQYF

v_call: TRBV28
d_call: -
clone_size: many
j_call: TRBJ1-4
cdr3_nt: TGTGCCAGCAGTTTAACGAATGAAAAACTGTTTTTT
cdr3_aa: CASSLTNEKLFF

v_call: TRBV7-6
d_call: -
clone_size: few
j_call: TRBJ1-6
cdr3_nt: TGTGCCAGCAGCTTGGGCAGGGTCCACAATTCACCCCTCCACTTT
cdr3_aa: CASSLGRVHNSPLHF

v_call: TRBV5-1
d_call: TRBD2
clone_size: few
j_call: TRBJ2-5
cdr3_nt: TGCGCCAGCAGCTTGGCCGGGGGGGGCCGATCGGGGACCCAGTACTTC
cdr3_aa: CASSLAGGGRSGTQYF

v_call: TRBV7-9
d_call: -
clone_size: -
j_call: TRBJ2-4
cdr3_nt: TGTGCCAGCAGCCCTGGGGAGTTCGGCATTCAGTACTTC
cdr3_aa: CASSPGEFGIQYF

v_call: TRBV7-3
d_call: TRBD1
clone_size: few
j_call: TRBJ2-5
cdr3_nt: TGTGCCAGCAGCCGGGACAGGGGAAGTGAGACCCAGTACTTC
cdr3_aa: CASSRDRGSETQYF

v_call: TRBV5-4
d_call: -
clone_size: -
j_call: TRBJ1-6
cdr3_nt: TGTGCCAGCAGCCGGGGTGTCGGACAGATTAATTCACCCCTCCACTTT
cdr3_aa: CASSRGVGQINSPLHF

v_call: TRBV20-1
d_call: -
clone_size: few
j_call: TRBJ2-1
cdr3_nt: TGCAGTGCTGTCCCGGGGGGCCGGAATGAGCAGTTCTTC
cdr3_aa: CSAVPGGRNEQFF

v_call: TRBV4-1
d_call: TRBD1
clone_size: few
j_call: TRBJ2-1
cdr3_nt: TGCGCCAGCAGCCAAGGGGACAGGGTCTACAATGAGCAGTTCTTC
cdr3_aa: CASSQGDRVYNEQFF

v_call: TRBV25-1
d_call: -
clone_size: -
j_call: TRBJ2-5
cdr3_nt: TGTGCCAGCAGTGAAGTGGCGGTGGAGACCCAGTACTTC
cdr3_aa: CASSEVAVETQYF

v_call: TRBV6-5
d_call: -
clone_size: many
j_call: TRBJ1-5
cdr3_nt: TGTGCCAGCAGTTTAACCAGTCAGGGCAGACAGCCCCAGCATTTT
cdr3_aa: CASSLTSQGRQPQHF

v_call: TRBV28
d_call: TRBD1
clone_size: many
j_call: TRBJ2-5
cdr3_nt: TGTGCCAGCAGTTTATGGGCGCGGACAGGGCAAGAGACCCAGTACTTC
cdr3_aa: CASSLWARTGQETQYF

v_call: TRBV5-1
d_call: TRBD2
clone_size: few
j_call: TRBJ2-3
cdr3_nt: TGCGCCAGCACGGGGGGGTCTTTCGCAGATACGCAGTATTTT
cdr3_aa: CASTGGSFADTQYF